This record looks at one TCR beta chain sequence and its context. Its antigen remains unknown. The CDR3 regions of TCR beta were amplified from RNA transcripts. The study used the HTBI primer set for a first-round RT-PCR of the TCR CDR3. From the multiplex PCR reads, TCRdb called clonotypes with MiXCR, one entry per CDR3 protein. The sample lists roughly 330,000 distinct CDR3 sequences, around 16% occurring once. These data originate in a study of T cells in Graves' hyperthyroidism and ophthalmopathy. Findings and caveats of the study: Most thyroid clonotypes that were expanded above 0.001 also turned up in blood.

Clinical symptoms, serum thyroxine and TRAb, thyroid ultrasound and orbital computed tomography together formed the diagnostic basis. PBMCs were obtained from roughly 10 ml fresh peripheral blood. This clonotype was sampled from a man aged 25 to 40 with Graves' hyperthyroidism. The source material was blood.

CDR3 bases: TGCGCCAGCAGACCATTTCCGCGGGACCGCACCGGGGAGCTGTTTTTT. Translation: CASRPFPRDRTGELFF. This rearrangement joins TRBV5-1 to TRBJ2-2, with D possibly TRBD2 on 6 matching bases. Per germline, CDR1 SGHRS and CDR2 YFSETQ. V lost 5 bases and J 4 bases, leaving 18 bases between the germline ends. The CDR3 has 16 residues.